This TCR beta chain came from a study of control samples from healthy donors and cancer patients. The CDR3 covers 15 residues. With V trimmed by 2 bases and J by 5 bases, 4 bases remained unmatched. The germline CDR1 and CDR2 sequences are LGHDT and YNNKEL (reference sequence). Some clones are missing from TCRdb's copy, which holds only in-frame ones; the method was immunoSEQ multiplex PCR. The table lists some 100,000 clones, approximately 80% of them singletons. Material for sequencing was blood. V gene TRBV3-1 (or the pseudogene TRBV3-2) combines with J gene TRBJ2-2, with 8 positions matching TRBD2. The clonotype originates from a woman aged 30 to 39 in good health. In DNA form, the CDR3 reads TGTGCCAGCAGCCAAATAGCGGGAACAACCGGGGAGCTGTTTTTT. This codes for CASSQIAGTTGELFF.